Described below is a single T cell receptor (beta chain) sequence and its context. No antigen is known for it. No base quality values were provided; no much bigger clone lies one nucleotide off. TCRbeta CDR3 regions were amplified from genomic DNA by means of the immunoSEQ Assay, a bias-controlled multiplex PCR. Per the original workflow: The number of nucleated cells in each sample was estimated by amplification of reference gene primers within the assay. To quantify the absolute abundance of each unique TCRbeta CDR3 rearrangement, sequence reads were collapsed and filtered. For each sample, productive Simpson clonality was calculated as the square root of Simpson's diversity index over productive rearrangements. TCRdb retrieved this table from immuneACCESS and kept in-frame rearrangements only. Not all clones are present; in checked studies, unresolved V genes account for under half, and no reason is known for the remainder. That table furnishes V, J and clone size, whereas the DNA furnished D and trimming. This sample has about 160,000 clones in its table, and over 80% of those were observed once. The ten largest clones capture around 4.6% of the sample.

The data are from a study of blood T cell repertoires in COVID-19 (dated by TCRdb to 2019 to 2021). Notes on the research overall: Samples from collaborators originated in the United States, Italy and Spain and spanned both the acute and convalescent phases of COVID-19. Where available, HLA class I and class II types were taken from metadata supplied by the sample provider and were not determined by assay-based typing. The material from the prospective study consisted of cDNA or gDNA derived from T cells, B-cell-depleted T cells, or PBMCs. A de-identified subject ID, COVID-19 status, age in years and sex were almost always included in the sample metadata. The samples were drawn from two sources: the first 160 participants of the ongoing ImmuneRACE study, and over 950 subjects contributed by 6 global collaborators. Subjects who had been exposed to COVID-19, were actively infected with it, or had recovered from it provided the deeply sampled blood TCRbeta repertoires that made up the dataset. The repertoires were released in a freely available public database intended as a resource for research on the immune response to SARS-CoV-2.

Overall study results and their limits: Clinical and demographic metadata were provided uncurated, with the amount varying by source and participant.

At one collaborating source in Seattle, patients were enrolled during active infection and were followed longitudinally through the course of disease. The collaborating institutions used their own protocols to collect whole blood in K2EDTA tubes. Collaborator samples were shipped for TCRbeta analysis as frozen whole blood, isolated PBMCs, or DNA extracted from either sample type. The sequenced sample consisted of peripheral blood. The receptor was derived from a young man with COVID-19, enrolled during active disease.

The nucleotide sequence is given as TGCGCCAGCAGCTTGGCCCGGGACAGACGATACGAGCAGTACTTC. The translation is CASSLARDRRYEQYF. The chain is made from TRBV5-1 and TRBJ2-7, and TRBD1 aligns with 7 junction nucleotides. From cysteine to phenylalanine, the CDR3 is 15 amino acids long. Only CDR3 DNA remains: 45 bases, in frame from the first base. Looking up the germline V gene yields CDR1 SGHRS and CDR2 YFSETQ. Germline trimming: 0 bases from V, 4 bases from J; junction bases outside gene matches: 7.